The 16 T cell receptor beta chains reported below all come from one sample, sequenced in a study of T-cell memory formation after mild COVID-19. TCRdb itself ran the 5' RACE reads through MiXCR, one entry per CDR3 protein. This table holds about 360,000 distinct CDR3 sequences, around 13% found once. Sequenced input: PBMCs or a T cell subset sorted from them (not recorded which). These receptors all come from a man between 18 and 35 years old who had mild COVID-19 (a few samples of this study predate the infection). Cell type and time point are not known.

The chain joins TRBV6-5 to TRBJ2-5, with 11 bases fitting TRBD2. The J segment lost 3 bases and the V segment lost 1 base, leaving 7 bases of the junction unmatched. The germline V gene has CDR1 MNHEY and CDR2 SVGAGI. CDR3 length: 17 amino acids. CDR3 DNA sequence: TGTGCCAGCAGTTACTGGCCGGGACTAGCGGAGGAAGAGACCCAGTACTTC. Amino acids: CASSYWPGLAEEETQYF.

Here the CDR3 reads CAISESGSYEQYF. The CDR3 DNA is TGTGCCATCAGTGAGTCAGGGTCCTACGAGCAGTACTTC. V gene TRBV10-3 combines with J gene TRBJ2-7; D gene uncertain. The CDR3 consists of 13 residues. CDR1 is ENHRY, CDR2 SYGVKD, per germline. V was pared by 0 bases and J by 1 base, with 4 bases between.

This clonotype came up a few times. This chain links TRBV5-1 with TRBJ1-1; TRBD1 aligns across 7 bases. There are 16 residues in the CDR3. Germline values: CDR1 SGHRS, CDR2 YFSETQ. The CDR3 loop reads CISSENTGGGHTEAFF. DNA of the CDR3: TGCATCAGCAGCGAAAACACGGGAGGGGGCCACACTGAAGCTTTCTTT.

The chain couples TRBV7-2 to TRBJ2-2; D call uncertain. Germline CDR1 SGHTA, CDR2 FQGNSA. The CDR3 has 14 residues. V shed 4 bases and J shed 0 bases, with 6 bases lying between them. The CDR3 loop reads CASSWGSNTGELFF. In DNA form, the CDR3 reads TGTGCCAGCAGCTGGGGATCGAACACCGGGGAGCTGTTTTTT.

In this sample, this clonotype turned up many times. The V call is TRBV5-1, the J call TRBJ1-1; a weak D match, TRBD1 (6 bases). This CDR3 has 15 amino acids. The germline V gene has CDR1 SGHRS and CDR2 YFSETQ. V lost 1 base, J lost 4 bases, and 14 bases lay in between. The CDR3 reads CASSLFGGSGTEAFF. In DNA form, the CDR3 reads TGCGCCAGCAGCTTGTTCGGGGGCAGTGGCACTGAAGCTTTCTTT.

The V call is TRBV27, the J call TRBJ2-7, with TRBD1 identical over 8 bases. Germline CDR1 reads MNHEY; CDR2 reads SMNVEV (reference sequence). The CDR3 runs to 16 residues. V shed 4 bases, J shed 0 bases, and the junction held 8 bases outside the gene matches. The CDR3 spells CASSSPHGTGSYEQYF. The CDR3 DNA sequence: TGTGCCAGCAGTTCTCCTCACGGGACAGGCTCCTACGAGCAGTACTTC.

The chain couples TRBV20-1 to TRBJ1-6; 7 bases agree with TRBD1. In germline, CDR1 is DFQATT, CDR2 SNEGSKA (reference sequence). This CDR3 has 14 amino acids. The V and J ends lost 6 bases and 9 bases, in that order; junction bases with no gene match: 11. CDR3 residues: CSARRQGSASPLHF. The CDR3 nucleotides read TGCAGTGCGAGGCGACAGGGATCAGCTTCACCCCTCCACTTT.

The chain is built from TRBV18 and TRBJ2-3, with D hard to call. This CDR3 has 15 amino acids. The V end was cut by 2 bases, the J end by 3 bases, with 12 bases between. In germline, CDR1 is KGHSH, CDR2 LQKENI. The CDR3 sequence is CASSPWGLRTDTQYF. The CDR3 DNA sequence: TGTGCCAGCTCACCATGGGGATTGAGGACAGATACGCAGTATTTT.

This clonotype occurred a few times. The gene calls are TRBV20-1 and TRBJ2-7; D is possibly TRBD1 (5 bases). The CDR3 covers 13 residues. Between the trimmed V and J ends, which lost 0 bases and 5 bases, there was a span of 11 bases. The germline CDR1 and CDR2 sequences are DFQATT and SNEGSKA (reference sequence). The CDR3 loop reads CSARDLGAHEQYV. The CDR3 DNA reads as TGCAGTGCTAGAGATCTAGGGGCCCACGAGCAGTACGTC.

The sample holds a few counts of this clonotype. The rearrangement joins TRBV7-3 to TRBJ2-2; D not certain. CDR1 SGHTA and CDR2 FQGTGA come from the germline V gene. The CDR3 is 16 residues long. V dropped 5 bases and J dropped 3 bases, with 16 bases sitting between them. The CDR3 spells CASSLPQGSDTGELFF. CDR3 sequence (DNA): TGTGCCAGCAGCCTTCCCCAAGGGTCTGACACCGGGGAGCTGTTTTTT.

This clonotype has only a few counts. This chain links TRBV21-1 with TRBJ1-2. TRBV21-1 is a documented pseudogene. The CDR3 covers 14 residues. CDR3 region: CASSKAPISYGYTF. The CDR3 bases are TGTGCCAGCAGCAAGGCCCCGATATCCTATGGCTACACCTTC.

This clonotype was counted between two and nine times. The J gene is TRBJ2-3, the V gene TRBV12-5; D may be TRBD2 (6 bases). Between the trimmed V and J ends, which lost 7 bases and 4 bases, there was a span of 18 bases. Germline assignment: CDR1 LGHNT and CDR2 FRNRAP. CDR3 size: 15 residues. The CDR3 here is CASAPGEVLPDTQYF. Written as DNA, the CDR3 is TGTGCTAGTGCCCCCGGGGAGGTCTTGCCAGATACGCAGTATTTT. Based on the CDR3 plus reference TRBV12-5 and TRBJ2-3, the full variable domain is DARVTQTPRHKVTEMGQEVTMRCQPILGHNTVFWYRQTMMQGLELLAYFRNRAPLDDSGMPKDRFSAEMPDATLATLKIQPSEPRDSAVYFCASAPGEVLPDTQYFGPGTRLTVL.

The chain links TRBV10-2 to TRBJ2-3; D is uncertain. The ends were cut back, 0 bases at V and 3 bases at J, with 7 bases in the middle. Per germline, CDR1 WSHSY and CDR2 SAAADI. The CDR3 extends over 14 amino acids. Here the CDR3 DNA reads TGCGCCAGCAGTGAGTCGAAGCTGACAGATACGCAGTATTTT. Its translation is CASSESKLTDTQYF.

The chain uses TRBV12-3 or TRBV12-4 and TRBJ1-2; perhaps TRBD1 as D (5 bases). V dropped 11 bases and J dropped 7 bases, with 14 bases sitting between them. The CDR3 is 11 residues long. The CDR3 sequence is CAGGGSLGYTF. DNA of the CDR3: TGTGCCGGGGGAGGGTCTCTTGGCTACACCTTC.

This clonotype showed up just a few times. The chain carries TRBV11-1 and TRBJ2-1; D not certain. The CDR3 sequence is 11 residues long. V lost 5 bases and J 12 bases, leaving 11 bases between the germline ends. Germline CDR1 is SGHAT and CDR2 is FQDESV (reference sequence). Here the CDR3 reads CASSRLGGQFF. The CDR3 nucleotides are TGTGCCAGCAGCCGCCTGGGCGGGCAGTTCTTC.

V and J are TRBV12-3 or TRBV12-4 and TRBJ1-2, with D hard to call. Trimming left V 6 bases short and J 5 bases short, with 10 bases between. This CDR3 has 12 amino acids. As DNA, the CDR3 is TGTGCCAGCAGGGGCAGCGGATATGGCTACACCTTC. It yields the protein CASRGSGYGYTF.